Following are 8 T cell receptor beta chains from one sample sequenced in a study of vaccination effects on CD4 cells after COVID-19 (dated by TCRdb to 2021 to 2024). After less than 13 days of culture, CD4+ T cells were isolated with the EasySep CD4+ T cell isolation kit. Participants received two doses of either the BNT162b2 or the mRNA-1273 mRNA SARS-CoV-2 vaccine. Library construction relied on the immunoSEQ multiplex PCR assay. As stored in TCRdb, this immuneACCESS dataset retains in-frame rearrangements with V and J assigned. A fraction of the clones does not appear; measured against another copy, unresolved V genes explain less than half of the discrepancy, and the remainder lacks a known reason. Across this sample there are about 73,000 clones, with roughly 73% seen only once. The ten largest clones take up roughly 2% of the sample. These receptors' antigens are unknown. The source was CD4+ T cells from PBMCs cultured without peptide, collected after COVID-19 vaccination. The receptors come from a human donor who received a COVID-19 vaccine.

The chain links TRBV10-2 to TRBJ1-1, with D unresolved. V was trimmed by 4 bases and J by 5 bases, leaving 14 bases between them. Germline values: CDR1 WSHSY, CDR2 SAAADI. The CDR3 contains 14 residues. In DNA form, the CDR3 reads TGCGCCAGCAGTGTTGGACGGGTGCAGACTGAAGCTTTCTTT. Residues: CASSVGRVQTEAFF.

The DNA of the CDR3 is TGTGCCAGTAGTTTACGGACATTAGAGGGCACTGAAGCTTTCTTT. Its translation: CASSLRTLEGTEAFF. V and J are TRBV19 and TRBJ1-1; perhaps TRBD1 as D (5 bases). V was cut by 5 bases and J by 4 bases, with 17 bases left in between. The V gene's germline CDR1 is LNHDA and CDR2 SQIVND (reference sequence). The CDR3 contains 15 residues. The full variable domain, its missing parts supplied by reference TRBV19 and TRBJ1-1, is DGGITQSPKYLFRKEGQNVTLSCEQNLNHDAMYWYRQDPGQGLRLIYYSQIVNDFQKGDIAEGYSVSREKKESFPLTVTSAQKNPTAFYLCASSLRTLEGTEAFFGQGTRLTVV.

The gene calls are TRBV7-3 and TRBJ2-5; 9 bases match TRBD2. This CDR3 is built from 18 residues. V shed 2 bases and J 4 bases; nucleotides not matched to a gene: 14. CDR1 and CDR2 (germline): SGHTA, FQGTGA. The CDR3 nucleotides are TGTGCCAGCAGCTTAGGGGGCCCTGCGCGGGGGGGCGGAGAGACCCAGTACTTC. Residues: CASSLGGPARGGGETQYF.

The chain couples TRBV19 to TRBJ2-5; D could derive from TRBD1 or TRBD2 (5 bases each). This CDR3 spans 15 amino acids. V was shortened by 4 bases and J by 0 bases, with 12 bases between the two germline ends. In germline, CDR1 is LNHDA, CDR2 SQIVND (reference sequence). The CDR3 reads CASSTGRKYQETQYF. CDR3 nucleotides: TGTGCCAGTAGTACAGGGAGAAAGTACCAAGAGACCCAGTACTTC.

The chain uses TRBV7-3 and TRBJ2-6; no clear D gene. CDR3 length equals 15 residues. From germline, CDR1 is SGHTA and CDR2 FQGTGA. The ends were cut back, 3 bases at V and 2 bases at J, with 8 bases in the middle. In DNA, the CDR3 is TGTGCCAGCAGCTTGAACAGCCCTGGGGCCAACGTCCTGACTTTC. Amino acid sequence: CASSLNSPGANVLTF.

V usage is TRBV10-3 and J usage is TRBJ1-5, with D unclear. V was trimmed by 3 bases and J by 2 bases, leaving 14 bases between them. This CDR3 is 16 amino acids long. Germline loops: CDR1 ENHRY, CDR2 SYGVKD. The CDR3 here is CAISDFAGYGNQPQHF. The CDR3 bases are TGTGCCATCAGTGACTTTGCGGGGTACGGCAATCAGCCCCAGCATTTT.

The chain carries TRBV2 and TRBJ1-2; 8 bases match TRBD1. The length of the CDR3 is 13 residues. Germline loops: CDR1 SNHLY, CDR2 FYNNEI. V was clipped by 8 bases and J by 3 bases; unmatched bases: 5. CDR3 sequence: CASGEDRDYGYTF. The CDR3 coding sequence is TGTGCCAGCGGAGAGGACAGGGACTATGGCTACACCTTC.

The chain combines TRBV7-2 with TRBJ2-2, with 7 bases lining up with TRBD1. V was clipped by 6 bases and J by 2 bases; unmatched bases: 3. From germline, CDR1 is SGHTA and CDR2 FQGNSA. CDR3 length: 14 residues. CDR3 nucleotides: TGTGCCAGCAGTCGGGACAGCAACACCGGGGAGCTGTTTTTT. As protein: CASSRDSNTGELFF.